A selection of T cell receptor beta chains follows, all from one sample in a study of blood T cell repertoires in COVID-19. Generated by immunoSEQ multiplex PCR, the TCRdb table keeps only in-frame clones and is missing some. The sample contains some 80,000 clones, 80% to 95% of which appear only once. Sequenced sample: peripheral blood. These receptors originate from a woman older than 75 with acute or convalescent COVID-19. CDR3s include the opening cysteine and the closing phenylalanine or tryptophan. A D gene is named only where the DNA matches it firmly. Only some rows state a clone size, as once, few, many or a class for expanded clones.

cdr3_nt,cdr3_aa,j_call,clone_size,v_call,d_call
TGTGCCAGCAGCCAAGAATGGCGGGGGGGCAGGCCAGATACGCAGTATTTT,CASSQEWRGGRPDTQYF,TRBJ2-3,NA,TRBV3-1/TRBV3-2,TRBD2
TGTGCCAGCAGTCACAATATTAAGGGGGTATGGGGCAATGAGCAGTTCTTC,CASSHNIKGVWGNEQFF,TRBJ2-1,once,TRBV28,NA
TGCAGCATAAAGGGGACTGAAGCTTTCTTT,CSIKGTEAFF,TRBJ1-1,NA,TRBV29-1,NA
TGTGCCAGTAGGAAGACGGACAGCGAGACCCAGTACTTC,CASRKTDSETQYF,TRBJ2-5,NA,TRBV19,NA
TGCGCCAGCAGCCAAACCCTATCCCAGCCCCAGCATTTT,CASSQTLSQPQHF,TRBJ1-5,NA,TRBV4-1,NA
TGTGCCAGCAGTGAAGTGATGACAGGGGTGAATCAGCCCCAGCATTTT,CASSEVMTGVNQPQHF,TRBJ1-5,NA,TRBV6-1,TRBD1
TGTGCCAGTAGTTCTGGACAGGGAAGAAGTTCACCCCTCCACTTT,CASSSGQGRSSPLHF,TRBJ1-6,NA,TRBV19,TRBD1
TGTGCCAGCAGCGGAGGACAGGGGAGTTCTAGCACAGATACGCAGTATTTT,CASSGGQGSSSTDTQYF,TRBJ2-3,NA,TRBV13,TRBD1
TGCGCCAGCAGTTCCTCAGGGGGCAGGCAGCCCCAGCATTTT,CASSSSGGRQPQHF,TRBJ1-5,NA,TRBV5-1,TRBD1
TGTGCCAGCAGTGAGTGGCCCCCGGGACAGGGGGCTTCAGATACGCAGTATTTT,CASSEWPPGQGASDTQYF,TRBJ2-3,NA,TRBV2,TRBD1
TGCAGCGTTGGCAGGGGGCTCCGTTACAATGAGCAGTTCTTC,CSVGRGLRYNEQFF,TRBJ2-1,NA,TRBV29-1,TRBD1
TGTGCCAGCAGCGCCGGGACAGGGGATTCACCCCTCCACTTT,CASSAGTGDSPLHF,TRBJ1-6,NA,TRBV9,TRBD1
TGTGCCAGCAGCGGGACAGGGTTCGGTGAGACCCAGTACTTC,CASSGTGFGETQYF,TRBJ2-5,NA,TRBV9,TRBD1
TGTGCCAGCAGTTACTCGGGCGGGACTCAAGAGACCCAGTACTTC,CASSYSGGTQETQYF,TRBJ2-5,NA,TRBV6-6,NA
TGTGCCACCAGCAGAGACCCAGACAGAAACTATGGCTACACCTTC,CATSRDPDRNYGYTF,TRBJ1-2,NA,TRBV15,NA
TGTGCCGCCTCCAATAACAGGGGAGATAATTCACCCCTCCACTTT,CAASNNRGDNSPLHF,TRBJ1-6,NA,TRBV10-3,TRBD1
TGCGCCAGCAGCTTCTCCACTTTTACAGGGTTGAGCTATGGCTACACCTTC,CASSFSTFTGLSYGYTF,TRBJ1-2,NA,TRBV5-1,NA
TGTGCCAGCAGCTTGACAGGGGGGAGCACAGATACGCAGTATTTT,CASSLTGGSTDTQYF,TRBJ2-3,NA,TRBV9,TRBD1